A single sample gave rise to the 32 T cell receptor beta chains below, sequenced in a study of T cell changes during pregnancy in multiple sclerosis. Here immunoSEQ multiplex PCR was the method, and the copy in TCRdb shows in-frame clones only, minus some. The sample consists of approximately 73,000 clones, about 92% of them appearing once. This specimen consisted of CD4+ T cells from peripheral blood mononuclear cells, obtained before pregnancy. These receptors originate from a female donor with multiple sclerosis, enrolled in a pregnancy study.

This chain connects TRBV21-1 to TRBJ1-5; the table assigns TRBD1, which was not confirmed against the DNA. TRBV21-1 is classified as a pseudogene. This CDR3 is 15 amino acids long. The CDR3 loop is CASSKAQGSNQPQHF. As DNA, the CDR3 is TGTGCCAGCAGCAAAGCACAGGGGAGCAATCAGCCCCAGCATTTT.

V gene TRBV29-1 combines with J gene TRBJ2-7; TRBD2 might be the D (5 bases). The CDR3 is 12 residues long. Germline values: CDR1 SQVTM, CDR2 ANQGSEA. Trimming stripped 4 bases from V and 6 bases from J, with 13 bases between. The CDR3 DNA reads TGCAGCGTTGCGCAAGCGGTAGGCGAGCAGTACTTC. Residues: CSVAQAVGEQYF.

This sequence joins TRBV6-5 and TRBJ1-6, with D hard to call. The germline V gene encodes CDR1 MNHEY and CDR2 SVGAGI. V shed 7 bases and J shed 9 bases, with 13 bases lying between them. CDR3 length: 13 residues. The CDR3 is CASNNKRGSPLHF. CDR3 DNA sequence: TGTGCCAGCAATAACAAAAGAGGTTCACCCCTCCACTTT.

The gene calls are TRBV27 and TRBJ1-5; possible D gene TRBD1, 5 bases. The CDR3 is made up of 14 amino acids. Between the trimmed V and J ends, which lost 3 bases and 0 bases, there was a span of 6 bases. The germline CDR1 and CDR2 sequences are MNHEY and SMNVEV (reference sequence). This CDR3 reads CASSFRGSNQPQHF. In DNA form, the CDR3 reads TGTGCCAGCAGTTTTAGGGGTAGCAATCAGCCCCAGCATTTT.

This sequence joins TRBV30 and TRBJ2-7, with a possible D match to TRBD2 (6 bases). The CDR3 is 13 amino acids. Looked up from germline, CDR1 is GTSNPN and CDR2 is SVGIG (reference sequence). V lost 8 bases and J lost 0, with 14 bases in between. The CDR3 DNA reads TGTGCCGGCTTGCGGGGCAACTCCTACGAGCAGTACTTC. Encoded protein: CAGLRGNSYEQYF.

The chain joins TRBV5-1 to TRBJ2-2, with D tentatively TRBD1 (6 bases). The ends were cut back, 4 bases at V and 5 bases at J, with 12 bases in the middle. Germline CDR1 and CDR2: SGHRS and YFSETQ. The CDR3 loop spans 14 amino acids. The CDR3 loop is CASSTDSFTGELFF. The CDR3 DNA follows: TGCGCCAGCAGCACGGACAGCTTTACCGGGGAGCTGTTTTTT.

Here the CDR3 reads CASSLANWPNEQFF. The CDR3 DNA is TGCGCCAGCAGCTTGGCCAATTGGCCGAATGAGCAGTTCTTC. The rearrangement joins TRBV5-1 to TRBJ2-1; D gene uncertain. The V end lost 0 bases, the J end lost 7 bases, and 11 bases lay between the germline ends. Looked up from germline, CDR1 is SGHRS and CDR2 is YFSETQ. The CDR3 is 14 amino acids.

The V gene is TRBV19, the J gene TRBJ2-2; 7 bases line up with TRBD1. The CDR3 loop spans 15 amino acids. The trim removed 4 bases at V and 1 base at J, leaving 3 bases unmatched. CDR1 is LNHDA, CDR2 SQIVND, per germline (reference sequence). In DNA, the CDR3 is TGTGCCAGTAGTAAGGGACAGTGGAACACCGGGGAGCTGTTTTTT. Protein: CASSKGQWNTGELFF. The entire variable domain, with the rest obtained from reference TRBV19 and TRBJ2-2, is as follows: DGGITQSPKYLFRKEGQNVTLSCEQNLNHDAMYWYRQDPGQGLRLIYYSQIVNDFQKGDIAEGYSVSREKKESFPLTVTSAQKNPTAFYLCASSKGQWNTGELFFGEGSRLTVL.

The CDR3 reads CASSVVYPGALREETDTQYF. The CDR3 DNA sequence: TGTGCCAGCAGCGTAGTATATCCCGGGGCTTTGCGGGAGGAGACAGATACGCAGTATTTT. V gene TRBV9 combines with J gene TRBJ2-3; 8 bases match TRBD2. The germline V gene encodes CDR1 SGDLS and CDR2 YYNGEE. J lost 3 bases, V lost 0 bases, and 18 bases had no gene match. The CDR3 covers 20 residues.

The chain links TRBV2 to TRBJ2-1; TRBD1 aligns across 7 bases. This CDR3 comprises 14 residues. Germline loops: CDR1 SNHLY, CDR2 FYNNEI. Trimming took 4 bases from V and 5 from J; bases not matched to a gene: 5. The chain's CDR3 is CASSVRQGNNEQFF. In DNA, the CDR3 is TGTGCCAGCAGTGTGAGACAGGGAAACAATGAGCAGTTCTTC. Using reference TRBV2 and TRBJ2-1 for the parts outside the CDR3, the full variable domain is EPEVTQTPSHQVTQMGQEVILRCVPISNHLYFYWYRQILGQKVEFLVSFYNNEISEKSEIFDDQFSVERPDGSNFTLKIRSTKLEDSAMYFCASSVRQGNNEQFFGPGTRLTVL.

V gene TRBV7-2 combines with J gene TRBJ2-5; D may be TRBD2 (5 bases). V gave up 1 base and J gave up 4 bases, with 16 bases separating them. CDR1 and CDR2 (germline): SGHTA, FQGNSA. The CDR3 spans 16 residues. CDR3 DNA: TGTGCCAGCAGCTTAGGGCCGAGGGCAGGTCGAGAGACCCAGTACTTC. Residues: CASSLGPRAGRETQYF.

V gene TRBV9 combines with J gene TRBJ2-7, with TRBD2 matching 11 bases. With 2 bases clipped from V and 3 bases from J, the junction kept 1 base outside the gene matches. This CDR3 comprises 14 residues. Germline V gene lookup returns CDR1 SGDLS and CDR2 YYNGEE. In DNA, the CDR3 is TGTGCCAGCAGCGTTACTAGCGGGGGCTACGAGCAGTACTTC. Protein product: CASSVTSGGYEQYF.

The chain recombines TRBV28 with TRBJ1-5, with 9 bases lining up with TRBD1. With V trimmed by 8 bases and J by 6 bases, 5 bases remained unmatched. The germline CDR1 and CDR2 sequences are MDHEN and SYDVKM. The CDR3 is 13 amino acids. CDR3 DNA: TGTGCCAGCCGGGACAGGGTTTTTCAGCCCCAGCATTTT. Translating gives CASRDRVFQPQHF.

For the CDR3, the DNA is TGTGCCACCAGCAGAGCTATGGACAGGGGGTACGAGCAGTACTTC. As protein: CATSRAMDRGYEQYF. The chain couples TRBV15 to TRBJ2-7; 10 nucleotides align to TRBD1. CDR3 length equals 15 residues. Unmatched junction bases numbered 4, after V lost 1 base and J lost 4 bases. Per germline, CDR1 LNHNV and CDR2 YYDKDF (reference sequence).

This clone has more than one count but fewer than ten. The chain combines TRBV6-1 with TRBJ2-7; TRBD1 matches at 7 bases. The V gene's germline CDR1 is MNHNS and CDR2 SASEGT. J gave up 2 bases and V 6 bases, and 7 bases lay outside the gene matches. The CDR3 spans 14 residues. The chain's CDR3 is CASRGQPSTYEQYF. In nucleotides, the CDR3 is TGTGCCAGCAGGGGACAGCCCTCCACCTACGAGCAGTACTTC.

A single count supports this clone. The chain has TRBV2 and TRBJ1-6, with no clear D. Germline loops: CDR1 SNHLY, CDR2 FYNNEI. The ends were cut back, 4 bases at V and 6 bases at J, with 16 bases in the middle. CDR3 length: 16 amino acids. The DNA for the CDR3 is TGTGCCAGCAGTGTCGAGGGCAAGAGGTTTAATTCACCCCTCCACTTT. This translates into CASSVEGKRFNSPLHF.

DNA of the CDR3: TGTGCCACTACAATCAGGGCGAACACTGAAGCTTTCTTT. Protein: CATTIRANTEAFF. The chain combines TRBV2 with TRBJ1-1, with a possible D match to TRBD1 (5 bases). V dropped 10 bases and J dropped 1 base, with 13 bases sitting between them. Germline assignment: CDR1 SNHLY and CDR2 FYNNEI. The CDR3 is 13 residues long.

This clone has a single count. The chain has TRBV10-3 and TRBJ2-7; D is possibly TRBD1 (6 bases). This CDR3 is built from 14 residues. V shed 2 bases and J shed 5 bases, with 13 bases lying between them. CDR1 and CDR2 (germline): ENHRY, SYGVKD. Here the CDR3 reads CAISEGTYGDEQYF. The CDR3 DNA sequence: TGTGCCATCAGTGAGGGGACATACGGGGACGAGCAGTACTTC.

This clone was seen more than once but under ten times. V and J are TRBV2 and TRBJ1-1; D might be TRBD1 (5 bases). The CDR3 contains 14 residues. The V gene's germline CDR1 is SNHLY and CDR2 FYNNEI. The V gene lost 4 bases and the J gene lost 1 base, with 10 bases spanning the gap. This CDR3 reads CASSGAGRNTEAFF. CDR3 coding DNA: TGTGCCAGCAGTGGTGCAGGGCGGAACACTGAAGCTTTCTTT.

CDR3 amino acids: CASRFASMNTEAFF. The CDR3 DNA follows: TGCGCCAGCAGATTCGCTAGCATGAACACTGAAGCTTTCTTT. The chain joins TRBV5-1 to TRBJ1-1; D gene ambiguous. V was pared by 5 bases and J by 0 bases, with 11 bases between. The CDR3 runs 14 residues. The germline V gene has CDR1 SGHRS and CDR2 YFSETQ.

This clone was recorded only once. This CDR3 is CASSQVIGQGGGYTF. The CDR3 bases are TGTGCCAGCAGCCAAGTTATTGGACAGGGCGGAGGCTACACCTTC. The V and J genes are TRBV4-2 and TRBJ1-2, with 8 bases that match TRBD1. This CDR3 comprises 15 residues. The trim removed 1 base at V and 8 bases at J, leaving 9 bases unmatched. Germline loops: CDR1 LGHNA, CDR2 YNFKEQ.

The chain is built from TRBV2 and TRBJ1-5; D uncertain. Germline V gene data show CDR1 as SNHLY and CDR2 as FYNNEI. Trimming took 7 bases from V and 3 from J, leaving 7 bases between them. The CDR3 is 12 amino acids. CDR3 amino acids: CASTNSNQPQHF. The CDR3 nucleotides are TGTGCCAGCACTAACTCCAATCAGCCCCAGCATTTT.

The chain uses TRBV7-3 and TRBJ2-1; TRBD2 agrees at 10 bases. CDR1 SGHTA and CDR2 FQGTGA come from the germline V gene. V lost 0 bases and J lost 4; bases outside the gene matches: 3. The CDR3 totals 16 residues. This CDR3 is CASSLTLAGGYNEQFF. DNA for the CDR3: TGTGCCAGCAGCTTAACTTTAGCGGGAGGATACAATGAGCAGTTCTTC. Filled out from reference TRBV7-3 and TRBJ2-1, the complete variable domain reads GAGVSQTPSNKVTEKGKYVELRCDPISGHTALYWYRQSLGQGPEFLIYFQGTGAADDSGLPNDRFFAVRPEGSVSTLKIQRTERGDSAVYLCASSLTLAGGYNEQFFGPGTRLTVL.

The chain is built from TRBV5-5 and TRBJ1-2; D unclear. The germline V gene has CDR1 SGHKS and CDR2 YYEKEE (reference sequence). The CDR3 has 13 residues. The V end was cut by 7 bases, the J end by 1 base, with 11 bases between. The CDR3 sequence: CASHTEFNYGYTF. CDR3 nucleotides: TGTGCCAGCCATACAGAATTTAACTATGGCTACACCTTC.

The chain carries TRBV28 and TRBJ1-5; D is ambiguous. Trimming removed 2 bases at V and 2 bases at J, with 10 bases between. The CDR3 is 15 amino acids. The V gene's germline CDR1 is MDHEN and CDR2 SYDVKM. The CDR3 here is CASSLKLMGNQPQHF. The CDR3 DNA reads as TGTGCCAGCAGTTTAAAGCTGATGGGCAATCAGCCCCAGCATTTT. Full variable domain (outside the CDR3, taken from reference TRBV28 and TRBJ1-5): DVKVTQSSRYLVKRTGEKVFLECVQDMDHENMFWYRQDPGLGLRLIYFSYDVKMKEKGDIPEGYSVSREKKERFSLILESASTNQTSMYLCASSLKLMGNQPQHFGDGTRLSIL.

In its sample, this clone was seen a few times. The V gene is TRBV19, the J gene TRBJ2-4, with D uncertain. With 3 bases removed from V and 0 bases from J, the gap between germline ends came to 9 bases. The CDR3 spans 15 residues. Germline V gene sequence: CDR1 LNHDA, CDR2 SQIVND (reference sequence). This CDR3 reads CASSMPLLAKNIQYF. CDR3 coding DNA: TGTGCCAGTAGTATGCCCCTACTAGCCAAAAACATTCAGTACTTC. Looking up the rest from reference TRBV19 and TRBJ2-4 gives the full variable domain: DGGITQSPKYLFRKEGQNVTLSCEQNLNHDAMYWYRQDPGQGLRLIYYSQIVNDFQKGDIAEGYSVSREKKESFPLTVTSAQKNPTAFYLCASSMPLLAKNIQYFGAGTRLSVL.

The chain combines TRBV13 with TRBJ2-7, with 11 bases matching TRBD2. J gave up 0 bases and V 0 bases, and 7 bases lay outside the gene matches. Germline V lookup: CDR1 PRHDT, CDR2 FYEKMQ (reference sequence). CDR3 length: 18 amino acids. The CDR3 nucleotides are TGTGCCAGCAGCTTAGGCGGCCTAGCGGGAGGCATCTCCTACGAGCAGTACTTC. Encoded protein: CASSLGGLAGGISYEQYF.

The chain carries TRBV5-5 and TRBJ2-1; D gene uncertain. The germline V gene has CDR1 SGHKS and CDR2 YYEKEE (reference sequence). This CDR3 is built from 15 residues. Trimming removed 0 bases at V and 3 bases at J, with 10 bases between. CDR3 sequence (DNA): TGTGCCAGCAGCTTGGAAGACTTCTTCTACAATGAGCAGTTCTTC. Translation: CASSLEDFFYNEQFF. Based on the CDR3 plus reference TRBV5-5 and TRBJ2-1, the full variable domain is DAGVTQSPTHLIKTRGQQVTLRCSPISGHKSVSWYQQVLGQGPQFIFQYYEKEERGRGNFPDRFSARQFPNYSSELNVNALLLGDSALYLCASSLEDFFYNEQFFGPGTRLTVL.

The DNA for the CDR3 is TGTGCCAGCTCAACCGGGACAGGGGTGTTGGATCAGCCCCAGCATTTT. It codes for CASSTGTGVLDQPQHF. J is TRBJ1-5 and V is TRBV25-1, with TRBD1 matching 10 bases. The ends lost 8 bases at V and 5 bases at J; junction bases unmatched: 12. This CDR3 spans 16 amino acids. The germline V gene encodes CDR1 MGHDK and CDR2 SYGVNS.

This rearrangement joins TRBV27 to TRBJ2-4, with 8 bases identical to TRBD2. This CDR3 is built from 15 residues. CDR1 is MNHEY and CDR2 is SMNVEV in the germline V gene (reference sequence). V shed 1 base, J shed 6 bases, and the junction held 5 bases outside the gene matches. The CDR3: CASSLFAGGGNIQYF. CDR3 DNA sequence: TGTGCCAGCAGTTTATTTGCGGGGGGCGGAAACATTCAGTACTTC.

V is TRBV7-3 and J is TRBJ2-3; 8 bases map to TRBD2. The V and J ends lost 2 bases and 4 bases, in that order; junction bases with no gene match: 5. The germline gives CDR1 SGHTA, CDR2 FQGTGA. The CDR3 spans 15 residues. The DNA of the CDR3 is TGTGCCAGCAGCTTAGACGGGAGGGCCTCAGATACGCAGTATTTT. Protein: CASSLDGRASDTQYF.

V and J are TRBV28 and TRBJ2-6; TRBD2 agrees at 12 bases. CDR1 is MDHEN, CDR2 SYDVKM, per germline. The CDR3 runs to 19 residues. With 2 bases clipped from V and 2 bases from J, the junction kept 7 bases outside the gene matches. CDR3: CASSLPSLAGGAGANVLTF. The CDR3 bases are TGTGCCAGCAGTTTACCGTCACTAGCGGGAGGTGCTGGGGCCAACGTCCTGACTTTC.